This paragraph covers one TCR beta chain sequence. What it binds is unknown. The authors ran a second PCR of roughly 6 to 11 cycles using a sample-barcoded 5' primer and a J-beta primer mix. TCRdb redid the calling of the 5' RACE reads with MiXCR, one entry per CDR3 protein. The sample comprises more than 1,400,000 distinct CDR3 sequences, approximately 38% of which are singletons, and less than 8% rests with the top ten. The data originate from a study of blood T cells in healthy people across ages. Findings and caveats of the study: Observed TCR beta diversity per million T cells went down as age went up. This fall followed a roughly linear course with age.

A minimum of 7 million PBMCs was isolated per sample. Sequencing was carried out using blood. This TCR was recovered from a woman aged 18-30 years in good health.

Here the CDR3 reads CASSHGTAGAEAFF. CDR3 DNA sequence: TGTGCCAGCAGTCACGGGACAGCGGGCGCTGAAGCTTTCTTT. V is TRBV28 and J is TRBJ1-1, with 7 bases that match TRBD1. Germline CDR1 is MDHEN and CDR2 is SYDVKM. J gave up 6 bases and V 5 bases, and 9 bases lay outside the gene matches. CDR3 length: 14 amino acids.